Listed below are T cell receptor beta chains from one sample, sequenced in a study of T cells in Graves' hyperthyroidism and ophthalmopathy. TCRdb analysed the multiplex PCR reads with MiXCR anew, one entry per CDR3 protein. The sample lists 500,000 to 650,000 distinct CDR3 sequences; 15% to 20% were seen once. The material sequenced was blood. The receptors stem from a woman aged 18-29 years with Graves' ophthalmopathy. Each CDR3 is given with its conserved first and last residue. Each record gives: V gene, clone size, J gene, D gene, CDR3 protein, CDR3 DNA. D genes are given only for firm matches. Clone size is given for some rows only: seen once, a few or many times, or a class if the clone is expanded.

V: TRBV5-6; size: many; J: TRBJ1-1; D: .; CDR3: CASSLLDRNTEAFF; DNA: TGTGCCAGCAGCCTCCTGGACAGAAACACTGAAGCTTTCTTT
V: TRBV12-3/TRBV12-4; size: many; J: TRBJ2-7; D: TRBD2; CDR3: CASGASGRAYEQYF; DNA: TGTGCCAGCGGTGCCAGCGGGAGGGCCTACGAGCAGTACTTC
V: TRBV29-1; size: .; J: TRBJ2-7; D: TRBD1; CDR3: CSVEGQGREQYF; DNA: TGCAGCGTTGAAGGACAGGGGAGGGAGCAGTACTTC
V: TRBV4-1; size: .; J: TRBJ1-2; D: .; CDR3: CASSQDAGNYGYTF; DNA: TGCGCCAGCAGCCAAGATGCAGGGAACTATGGCTACACCTTC
V: TRBV13; size: .; J: TRBJ2-2; D: TRBD1; CDR3: CASKDRGNTGELFF; DNA: TGTGCCAGCAAAGACAGGGGAAACACCGGGGAGCTGTTTTTT
V: TRBV15; size: .; J: TRBJ2-3; D: TRBD2; CDR3: CATKKTGLAGGTSTDTQYF; DNA: TGTGCCACCAAAAAAACGGGACTAGCGGGGGGGACTAGCACAGATACGCAGTATTTT
V: TRBV28; size: many; J: TRBJ2-5; D: .; CDR3: CASSLGAGTYIRETQYF; DNA: TGTGCCAGCAGTTTAGGGGCCGGCACGTATATTAGAGAGACCCAGTACTTC
V: TRBV4-3; size: few; J: TRBJ1-6; D: .; CDR3: CASSQDPLAYNSPLHF; DNA: TGCGCCAGCAGCCAAGATCCGCTTGCGTATAATTCACCCCTCCACTTT
V: TRBV11-1; size: .; J: TRBJ2-1; D: TRBD1; CDR3: CASSIGTGRTYNEQFF; DNA: TGTGCCAGCAGCATTGGGACAGGCCGAACCTACAATGAGCAGTTCTTC
V: TRBV2; size: .; J: TRBJ2-3; D: .; CDR3: CASSRRGSADTQYF; DNA: TGTGCCAGCAGCCGGCGGGGTTCCGCAGATACGCAGTATTTT
V: TRBV5-1; size: many; J: TRBJ2-5; D: .; CDR3: CASSSGPQETQYF; DNA: TGTGCCAGCAGTTCCGGACCCCAAGAGACCCAGTACTTC
V: TRBV13; size: .; J: TRBJ2-7; D: .; CDR3: CASSLLAGTPAYEQYF; DNA: TGTGCCAGCAGCTTATTGGCGGGGACACCAGCCTACGAGCAGTACTTC